Listed here are 15 T cell receptor beta chains from one sample, sequenced in a study of CD8+ T cells in alopecia areata. As to treatment: oral pan-JAK inhibitor, 5-10 mg twice daily. RNA was extracted and reverse transcribed into cDNA as the sequencing template. Profiling relied on immunoSEQ multiplex PCR, and the TCRdb table lists in-frame clones only, not all of them. Of some 110,000 clones in the sample, roughly three fifths were seen once. The sample consisted of CD8+ T cells sorted from blood, taken at week 24, from a patient treated with tofacitinib. The source of these receptors is a human donor with alopecia areata.

The V call is TRBV4-2, the J call TRBJ2-3, with 9 bases identical to TRBD2. CDR1 and CDR2 from the germline V gene are LGHNA and YNFKEQ. This CDR3 region has 19 residues. Trimming took 0 bases from V and 4 from J; bases not matched to a gene: 14. CDR3 residues: CASSQEPGYGGGASDTQYF. The DNA of the CDR3 is TGTGCCAGCAGCCAAGAACCTGGCTACGGCGGGGGGGCGTCAGATACGCAGTATTTT.

The chain couples TRBV6-5 to TRBJ2-5, with D tentatively TRBD2 (5 bases). In germline, CDR1 is MNHEY, CDR2 SVGAGI. The length of the CDR3 is 12 residues. Trimming took off 0 bases at V and 7 bases at J, with 6 bases between the two ends. Here the CDR3 DNA reads TGTGCCAGCAGTTACTCCGAGGGGACCCAGTACTTC. This gives the protein CASSYSEGTQYF.

The chain uses TRBV7-9 and TRBJ2-1; 15 bases are a match to TRBD2. After removal of 4 bases from V and 1 base from J, the junction contained 8 bases not matched to a gene. The CDR3 extends over 19 amino acids. Looked up from germline, CDR1 is SEHNR and CDR2 is FQNEAQ (reference sequence). The CDR3 DNA is TGTGCCAGCAGCTCCGCCGGGACTAGCGGGGGGAGGTCCTACAATGAGCAGTTCTTC. It encodes CASSSAGTSGGRSYNEQFF.

The CDR3 region has the DNA TGCGCCAGCAGCTTGGCCGGACAGGTCCTCCGAGAGACCCAGTACTTC. Amino acids: CASSLAGQVLRETQYF. This chain joins TRBV5-1 and TRBJ2-5; 7 nucleotides agree with TRBD1. The CDR3 has 16 amino acids. Unmatched junction bases numbered 9, after V lost 0 bases and J lost 4 bases. Germline V gene sequence: CDR1 SGHRS, CDR2 YFSETQ.

This clone occurred many times. The J gene is TRBJ1-4, the V gene TRBV7-9; D is unresolved. Germline V lookup: CDR1 SEHNR, CDR2 FQNEAQ (reference sequence). This CDR3 has 14 residues. Trimming pared 6 bases from V and 5 bases from J, leaving 13 bases between. CDR3 sequence reads: CASRPNSDNEKLFF. The CDR3 nucleotides are TGTGCCAGCAGACCAAACAGTGACAATGAAAAACTGTTTTTT.

In this sample, this clone turned up a few times. The chain employs TRBV9 and TRBJ2-1; D gene unclear. Trimming took off 1 base at V and 8 bases at J, with 13 bases between the two ends. Germline V gene sequence: CDR1 SGDLS, CDR2 YYNGEE. CDR3 length: 14 amino acids. The CDR3 protein is CASSVTRTGHEQFF. DNA of the CDR3: TGTGCCAGCAGCGTAACTCGGACCGGCCATGAGCAGTTCTTC.

The CDR3 sequence: CASSPIREGPNVQFF. The DNA for the CDR3 is TGTGCCAGCAGCCCCATCCGGGAGGGGCCTAACGTGCAGTTCTTC. The V gene is TRBV13, the J gene TRBJ2-1; 8 nucleotides match TRBD2. Per the germline V gene, CDR1 is PRHDT and CDR2 is FYEKMQ (reference sequence). V was pared by 5 bases and J by 12 bases, with 15 bases of the junction left unmatched. The CDR3 has 15 residues.

This sequence joins TRBV7-2 and TRBJ2-3; tentative D call: TRBD1 (5 bases). Per germline, CDR1 SGHTA and CDR2 FQGNSA. CDR3 size: 15 residues. V dropped 5 bases and J dropped 6 bases, with 18 bases sitting between them. CDR3 sequence (DNA): TGTGCCAGCAGCGGGTCAGGGCTCCTTGGGGATACGCAGTATTTT. Translated, it gives CASSGSGLLGDTQYF.

The chain is built from TRBV27 and TRBJ2-7; no firm D call. Germline V gene sequence: CDR1 MNHEY, CDR2 SMNVEV (reference sequence). This CDR3 is built from 13 residues. Trimming stripped 8 bases from V and 5 bases from J, with 16 bases between. CDR3 coding DNA: TGTGCCAGCGTGGGCCCCACCGGCCACGAGCAGTACTTC. This sequence encodes CASVGPTGHEQYF.

Note on this clone: A junction boundary mismatches the germline segment, possibly from a read error. V gene TRBV7-7 combines with J gene TRBJ2-7, with no clear D. CDR3 length: 16 residues. CDR1 is SSHAT and CDR2 is FNYEAQ in the germline V gene (reference sequence). The CDR3 loop reads CASSLDEIGWSYEQYF. CDR3 coding DNA: TGTGCTAGCAGCTTAGACGAGATCGGGTGGTCCTACGAGCAGTACTTC. The full variable domain, with the rest looked up from reference TRBV7-7 and TRBJ2-7, is GAGVSQSPRYKVTKRGQDVTLRCDPISSHATLYWYQQALGQGPEFLTYFNYEAQPDKSGLPSDRFSAERPEGSISTLTIQRTEQRDSAMYRCASSLDEIGWSYEQYFGPGTRLTVT.

The chain joins TRBV13 to TRBJ2-3, with 7 bases that match TRBD1. CDR3 length: 13 amino acids. Germline lookup yields CDR1 PRHDT and CDR2 FYEKMQ (reference sequence). After removal of 1 base from V and 6 bases from J, the junction contained 1 base not matched to a gene. The CDR3 sequence: CASSLDRGDTQYF. CDR3 nucleotides: TGTGCCAGCAGCTTAGACAGGGGCGATACGCAGTATTTT.

The CDR3 DNA reads as TGTGCCAGCAGCTTGGGGGACAGTCACTACGAGCAGTACTTC. It translates to CASSLGDSHYEQYF. The V gene is TRBV5-6, the J gene TRBJ2-7; the match to TRBD1 covers 7 bases. The CDR3 is 14 residues long. Germline-derived CDR1 and CDR2 are SGHDT and YYEEEE. The trim removed 0 bases at V and 3 bases at J, leaving 3 bases unmatched.

The chain is built from TRBV13 and TRBJ2-7; 10 bases match TRBD1. V was clipped by 0 bases and J by 5 bases; unmatched bases: 4. This CDR3 comprises 15 residues. Germline CDR1 and CDR2: PRHDT and FYEKMQ (reference sequence). The CDR3 DNA reads TGTGCCAGCAGCTTAGGAGGGACAGGGGACCACGAGCAGTACTTC. This codes for CASSLGGTGDHEQYF.

The table lists this clone with a count of one. The V and J genes are TRBV4-1 and TRBJ2-7, with TRBD1 identical over 8 bases. The CDR3 consists of 14 residues. Losses at the gene ends were 5 bases for V and 3 bases for J; bases not matched to a gene: 6. Germline CDR1 is MGHRA and CDR2 is YSYEKL. The CDR3 DNA sequence: TGCGCCAGCAGCTTTCGGACAGGGAACTACGAGCAGTACTTC. Translated, it gives CASSFRTGNYEQYF.

The chain couples TRBV27 to TRBJ1-5; maybe TRBD1 (5 bases). The germline gives CDR1 MNHEY, CDR2 SMNVEV (reference sequence). The CDR3 sequence is 13 residues long. Trimming took off 5 bases at V and 9 bases at J, with 14 bases between the two ends. This CDR3 is CASSASSGGPQHF. In DNA form, the CDR3 reads TGTGCCAGCAGTGCTTCATCCGGGGGGCCCCAGCATTTT.